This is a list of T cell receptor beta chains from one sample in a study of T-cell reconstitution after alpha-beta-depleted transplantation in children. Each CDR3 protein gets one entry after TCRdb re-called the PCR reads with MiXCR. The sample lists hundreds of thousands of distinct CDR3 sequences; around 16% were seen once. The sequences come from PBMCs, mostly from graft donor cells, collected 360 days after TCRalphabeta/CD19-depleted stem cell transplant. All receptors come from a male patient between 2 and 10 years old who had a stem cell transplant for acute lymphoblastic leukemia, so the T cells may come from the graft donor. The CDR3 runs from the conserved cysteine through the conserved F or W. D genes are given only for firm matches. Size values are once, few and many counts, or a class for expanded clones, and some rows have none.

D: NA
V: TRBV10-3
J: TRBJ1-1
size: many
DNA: TGTGCCATCAGTGAATCCCCGGGGGGCTACACTGAAGCTTTCTTT
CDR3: CAISESPGGYTEAFF

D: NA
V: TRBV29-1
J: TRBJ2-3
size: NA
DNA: TGCAGCGTTGGGCTAGGAGGACCAGATACGCAGTATTTT
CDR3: CSVGLGGPDTQYF

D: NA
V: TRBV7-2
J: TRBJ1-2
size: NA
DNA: TGTGCCAGCAGCCCCACCCCGACCTATGGCTACACCTTC
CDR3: CASSPTPTYGYTF

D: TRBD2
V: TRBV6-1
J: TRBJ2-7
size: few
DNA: TGTGCCAGCAGCCGAGCGGGAGGCCCTCGGGAGCAGTACTTC
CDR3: CASSRAGGPREQYF

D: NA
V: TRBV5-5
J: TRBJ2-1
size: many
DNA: TGTGCCAGCAGCTTACATGACAGGCTCTCCTACAATGAGCAGTTCTTC
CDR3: CASSLHDRLSYNEQFF

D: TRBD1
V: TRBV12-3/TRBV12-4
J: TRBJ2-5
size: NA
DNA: TGTGCCAGCAGTACCGGGACAGGAGGACAAGAGACCCAGTACTTC
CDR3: CASSTGTGGQETQYF

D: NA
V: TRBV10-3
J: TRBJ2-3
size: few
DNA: TGTGCCATCAGTGAGTCGGCGGGACCTGGGACAGATACGCAGTATTTT
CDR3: CAISESAGPGTDTQYF

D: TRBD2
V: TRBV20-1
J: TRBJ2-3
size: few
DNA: TGCAGTGCCACCTACGGGACTAGCGGTTTAGATACGCAGTATTTT
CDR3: CSATYGTSGLDTQYF

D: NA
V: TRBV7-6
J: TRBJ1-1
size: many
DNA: TGTGCCAGCATGGGGGGTGGCACTGAAGCTTTCTTT
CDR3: CASMGGGTEAFF

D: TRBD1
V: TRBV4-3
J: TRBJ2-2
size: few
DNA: TGCGCCAGCAGCCAATACCGGGACAGGGTGTCCGCCGGGGAGCTGTTTTTT
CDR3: CASSQYRDRVSAGELFF

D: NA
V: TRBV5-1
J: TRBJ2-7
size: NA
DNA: TGCGCCAGCAGCCCGGAATCGGAGGGCTTCTACGAGCAGTACTTC
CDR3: CASSPESEGFYEQYF

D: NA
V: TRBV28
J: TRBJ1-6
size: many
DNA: TGTGCCAGCAGTTCGGGACATAATAATTCACCCCTCCACTTT
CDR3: CASSSGHNNSPLHF

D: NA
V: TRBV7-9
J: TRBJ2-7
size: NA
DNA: TGTGCCAGCAGCCCGGAACGGGCTACGCCCTACGAGCAGTACTTC
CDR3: CASSPERATPYEQYF

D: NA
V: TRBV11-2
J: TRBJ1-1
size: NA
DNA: TGTGCCAGCAGCTTCAGAGGGGAGGCTTTCTTT
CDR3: CASSFRGEAFF

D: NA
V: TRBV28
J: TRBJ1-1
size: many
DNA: TGTGCCAGCAGTGAAAGAGGGACTGAAGCTTTCTTT
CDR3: CASSERGTEAFF

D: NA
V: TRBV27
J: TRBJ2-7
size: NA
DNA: TGTGCCAGCAGTTTGGTAGGGCCTTTAAACTACGAGCAGTACTTC
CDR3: CASSLVGPLNYEQYF

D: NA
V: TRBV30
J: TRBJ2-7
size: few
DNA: TGTGCCTGGAGTGGGTCCTACGAGCAGTACTTC
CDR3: CAWSGSYEQYF

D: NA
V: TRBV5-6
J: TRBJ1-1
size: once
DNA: TGTGCCAGCAGCTTGTGGAACAGGGTAACTGAAGCTTTCTTT
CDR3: CASSLWNRVTEAFF

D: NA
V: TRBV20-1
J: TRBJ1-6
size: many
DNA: TGCAGTGCCATACAATTGGCAGGGACCTCACCCCTCCACTTT
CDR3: CSAIQLAGTSPLHF

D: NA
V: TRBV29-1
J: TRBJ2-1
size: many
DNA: TGCAGCTCATTGGGCCAGGGAATTTCCAATGAGCAGTTCTTC
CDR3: CSSLGQGISNEQFF

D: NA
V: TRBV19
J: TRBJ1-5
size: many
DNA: TGTGCCAGTAGTGCGTTCAGGGGAAACAATCAGCCCCAGCATTTT
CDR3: CASSAFRGNNQPQHF

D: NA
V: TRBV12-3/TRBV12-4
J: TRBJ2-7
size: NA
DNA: TGTGCCAGCAGTTTATTTGTGACGGGAGACGAGCAGTACTTC
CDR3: CASSLFVTGDEQYF

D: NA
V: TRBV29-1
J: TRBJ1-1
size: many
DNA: TGCAGCGTCAGGGCGTCTACCCCTGAAGCTTTCTTT
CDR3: CSVRASTPEAFF

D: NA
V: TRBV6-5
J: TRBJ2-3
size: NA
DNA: TGTGCCAGCAGTTACAACCAGGGCACAGATACGCAGTATTTT
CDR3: CASSYNQGTDTQYF